These T cell receptor beta chains were read from a single sample in a study of cytomegalovirus exposure and HLA in healthy donors. This table comes from immunoSEQ multiplex PCR, and its TCRdb copy is limited to in-frame clones, with some not included. Its table lists about 190,000 clones. The sequencing input was PBMCs. These receptors all stem from a man aged 30 to 39 in good health and CMV-seronegative. Both conserved end residues are part of each CDR3. A D gene is named only where the DNA matches it firmly.

D: .; V: TRBV5-5; J: TRBJ2-1; DNA: TGTGCCAGCAGCTCTACCACCTTCGGCGGCTACAATGAGCAGTTCTTC; CDR3: CASSSTTFGGYNEQFF
D: TRBD2; V: TRBV9; J: TRBJ2-5; DNA: TGTGCCAGCAGTGAGCCCGCTAGCGGGGGGGCAGAGACCCAGTACTTC; CDR3: CASSEPASGGAETQYF
D: .; V: TRBV27; J: TRBJ2-7; DNA: TGTGCCAGCAGTGCCCTGTCGGGTCCGGGGGGCGGGATCTACGAGCAGTACTTC; CDR3: CASSALSGPGGGIYEQYF
D: .; V: TRBV11-3; J: TRBJ2-2; DNA: TGTGCCAGCAGCTTAGAAGGTGGGAGTTACACCGGGGAGCTGTTTTTT; CDR3: CASSLEGGSYTGELFF
D: .; V: TRBV28; J: TRBJ2-7; DNA: TGTGCCATTAATGGGGCAGGGGCACGGGTGGAGCAGTACTTC; CDR3: CAINGAGARVEQYF
D: TRBD2; V: TRBV2; J: TRBJ2-1; DNA: TGTGCCAGCAGTGGATCGGTGGTAGCGGGGTACAATGAGCAGTTCTTC; CDR3: CASSGSVVAGYNEQFF
D: .; V: TRBV19; J: TRBJ1-2; DNA: TGTGCCAGTAGTATCATGGGAGATTCCACTAACTATGGCTACACCTTC; CDR3: CASSIMGDSTNYGYTF
D: .; V: TRBV10-2; J: TRBJ2-7; DNA: TGCGCCAGCAGTGAGTCTAAGTGGGCCGAGCAGTACTTC; CDR3: CASSESKWAEQYF
D: .; V: TRBV2; J: TRBJ1-1; DNA: TGTGCCAGCCTCGCGGGGGTGAACACTGAAGCTTTCTTT; CDR3: CASLAGVNTEAFF
D: .; V: TRBV4-3; J: TRBJ1-5; DNA: TGCGCCAGCAGCCAAGACAGTAATCAGCCCCAGCATTTT; CDR3: CASSQDSNQPQHF
D: .; V: TRBV27; J: TRBJ1-1; DNA: TGTGCCAGCAGTTTTAAAGGGGGTTCTTTCGCTTTCTTT; CDR3: CASSFKGGSFAFF
D: TRBD1; V: TRBV5-1; J: TRBJ1-2; DNA: TGCGCCAGCAGCCCAGGACAGGGGGCTCACTATGGCTACACCTTC; CDR3: CASSPGQGAHYGYTF
D: TRBD2; V: TRBV4-3; J: TRBJ2-2; DNA: TGCGCCAGCAGCCAACGAGCGGGGGGATGGAACACCGGGGAGCTGTTTTTT; CDR3: CASSQRAGGWNTGELFF
D: .; V: TRBV2; J: TRBJ2-3; DNA: TGTGCCAGCAGTACCAGACAGGAAATCACAGATACGCAGTATTTT; CDR3: CASSTRQEITDTQYF
D: .; V: TRBV5-1; J: TRBJ2-3; DNA: TGCGCCAGCAGCCTGACACAGACTAGTTTGTCGAATACGCAGTATTTT; CDR3: CASSLTQTSLSNTQYF
D: TRBD2; V: TRBV9; J: TRBJ2-3; DNA: TGTGCCAGCAGCGTAGGGGCTAGCGGGGCCACAGATACGCAGTATTTT; CDR3: CASSVGASGATDTQYF
D: .; V: TRBV30; J: TRBJ1-1; DNA: TGTGCCTGGCACAGACTATCGGGCACTGAAGCTTTCTTT; CDR3: CAWHRLSGTEAFF
D: TRBD2; V: TRBV6-5; J: TRBJ2-1; DNA: TGTGCCAGCAGTTACTCGACAGGACTAGCCCCCAATGAGCAGTTCTTC; CDR3: CASSYSTGLAPNEQFF
D: .; V: TRBV5-1; J: TRBJ1-3; DNA: TGCGCCAGCAGCTTGGCCGGGGATCCTGGAAACACCATATATTTT; CDR3: CASSLAGDPGNTIYF